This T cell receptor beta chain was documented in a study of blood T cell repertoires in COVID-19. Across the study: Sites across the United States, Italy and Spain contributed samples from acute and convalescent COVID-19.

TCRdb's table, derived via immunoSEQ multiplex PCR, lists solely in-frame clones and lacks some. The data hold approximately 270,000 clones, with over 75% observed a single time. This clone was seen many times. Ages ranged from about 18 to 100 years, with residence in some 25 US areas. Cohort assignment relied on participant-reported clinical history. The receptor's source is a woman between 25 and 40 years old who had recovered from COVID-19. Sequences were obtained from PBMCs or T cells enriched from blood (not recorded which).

CDR3 amino acids: CASSLESSYNSPLHF. Here the CDR3 DNA reads TGTGCCAGCAGCTTGGAGAGCTCCTATAATTCACCCCTCCACTTT. The rearrangement links TRBV5-8 to TRBJ1-6; D remains unclear. Germline loops: CDR1 SGHTS, CDR2 YDEGEE. V gave up 0 bases and J gave up 0 bases, with 4 bases separating them. The CDR3 has 15 residues.